Each of the 23 T cell receptor beta chains below was sequenced from the same sample in a study of blood T cells in healthy people across ages. Primed by a sample-barcoded 5' primer and a J-beta primer mix, a second PCR proceeded for 7 to 11 cycles. MiXCR, applied by TCRdb to the 5' RACE reads, yields one record per CDR3 protein. The table has approximately 800,000 distinct CDR3 sequences, approximately 25% seen once. This same sample was also taken into another study, of T cells of mothers and their children.

What was sequenced was blood. These receptors all come from a boy aged 5-17 years in good health.

This clonotype was seen a handful of times. The chain is built from TRBV20-1 and TRBJ1-2; unclear D gene. CDR1 is DFQATT, CDR2 SNEGSKA, per germline (reference sequence). With 0 bases removed from V and 13 bases from J, the gap between germline ends came to 12 bases. The CDR3 has 11 residues. The CDR3 reads CSAREEVAGTF. For the CDR3, the DNA is TGCAGTGCTAGAGAGGAGGTCGCAGGCACCTTC.

In its sample, this clonotype was seen a few times. The chain couples TRBV30 to TRBJ2-1; no clear D. The CDR3 covers 11 residues. From germline, CDR1 is GTSNPN and CDR2 SVGIG (reference sequence). Trimming cost V 0 bases and J 15 bases, with 12 bases left between them. CDR3 residues: CAWSVGGPRFF. For the CDR3, the DNA is TGTGCCTGGAGTGTTGGTGGACCTAGGTTCTTC.

The CDR3 DNA follows: TGCAGTGCTAGTTGGGGCGGAGGAATTAGCACAGATACGCAGTATTTT. This gives the protein CSASWGGGISTDTQYF. This chain connects TRBV20-1 to TRBJ2-3, with D perhaps assigned TRBD1 or TRBD2 (5 bases each). This CDR3 spans 16 amino acids. Looked up from germline, CDR1 is DFQATT and CDR2 is SNEGSKA (reference sequence). Trimming left V 3 bases short and J 0 bases short, with 16 bases between.

This clonotype was seen a handful of times. The J gene is TRBJ2-5, the V gene TRBV4-1, with a tentative D call TRBD1 (5 bases). The end of the DNA is better explained by TRBJ2-7, so the J call may be wrong. This CDR3 comprises 16 residues. Germline V CDR1 and CDR2: MGHRA, YSYEKL. CDR3 nucleotides: TGCGCCAGCAGCCAAAGATTCCCAGACAGTTCCTACGAGCAGTACTTC. Amino acid sequence: CASSQRFPDSSYEQYF.

This clonotype has just a few counts. The chain uses TRBV27 and TRBJ2-2; D perhaps matches TRBD2 (5 bases). V gave up 7 bases and J gave up 1 base, with 19 bases separating them. CDR3 length equals 17 residues. Germline V lookup: CDR1 MNHEY, CDR2 SMNVEV (reference sequence). The CDR3 sequence is CASTELGFRGNTGELFF. The CDR3 bases are TGTGCCAGCACGGAGCTGGGCTTCCGGGGGAACACCGGGGAGCTGTTTTTT.

The V call is TRBV29-1, the J call TRBJ1-2, with 7 bases aligning to TRBD1. Germline V gene lookup returns CDR1 SQVTM and CDR2 ANQGSEA. V lost 7 bases, J lost 4 bases, and 6 bases stayed unmatched. The CDR3 has 12 amino acids. CDR3 sequence (DNA): TGCAGCGCTGTTGAGGGGGCCTATGGCTACACCTTC. It is translated as CSAVEGAYGYTF. The whole variable domain, filled in from reference TRBV29-1 and TRBJ1-2, reads SAVISQKPSRDICQRGTSLTIQCQVDSQVTMMFWYRQQPGQSLTLIATANQGSEATYESGFVIDKFPISRPNLTFSTLTVSNMSPEDSSIYLCSAVEGAYGYTFGSGTRLTVV.

This clonotype came up a few times. The chain joins TRBV7-2 to TRBJ2-1; D is possibly TRBD1 (6 bases). The DNA end is a closer match to TRBJ2-5, so the J assignment may be wrong. CDR3 length: 14 amino acids. CDR1 is SGHTA, CDR2 FQGNSA, per germline. The CDR3 loop reads CASSTGSFTGTQYF. As DNA, the CDR3 is TGTGCCAGCAGCACAGGGAGCTTTACTGGGACCCAGTACTTC.

This clonotype was seen a handful of times. The V and J genes are TRBV5-1 and TRBJ1-1; 9 bases are a match to TRBD1. The CDR3 extends over 18 amino acids. CDR1 and CDR2 from the germline V gene are SGHRS and YFSETQ. V lost 4 bases, J lost 4 bases, and 17 bases stayed unmatched. The CDR3 region has the DNA TGCGCCAGCAGCCAATCGCTGTCACAGGGGGCTTCGGGCACTGAAGCTTTCTTT. Translating gives CASSQSLSQGASGTEAFF.

The chain links TRBV29-1 to TRBJ1-1; D is uncertain. Trimming took off 3 bases at V and 1 base at J, with 12 bases between the two ends. Germline V lookup: CDR1 SQVTM, CDR2 ANQGSEA. The CDR3 extends over 14 amino acids. The CDR3 DNA reads TGCAGCGTTGAGGCAGAAACCCCGAACACTGAAGCTTTCTTT. It codes for CSVEAETPNTEAFF.

The sample holds a few counts of this clonotype. The CDR3 region has the DNA TGCAGTGCTAGAGAGAGGGGCGGGGCTAGGACAGATACGCAGTATTTT. It encodes CSARERGGARTDTQYF. This chain joins TRBV20-1 and TRBJ2-3, with TRBD2 as a possible D gene (6 bases). The CDR3 totals 16 residues. The V gene's germline CDR1 is DFQATT and CDR2 SNEGSKA (reference sequence). Trimming cost V 0 bases and J 3 bases, with 16 bases left between them.

This clonotype was picked up a small number of times. The V and J genes are TRBV7-2 and TRBJ2-2; D possibly corresponds to TRBD2 (6 bases). The CDR3 has 13 residues. The V end lost 7 bases, the J end lost 5 bases, and 11 bases lay between the germline ends. CDR1 is SGHTA, CDR2 FQGNSA, per germline. CDR3 loop: CASTGRLTGELFF. The CDR3 region has the DNA TGTGCCAGCACCGGGAGACTTACCGGGGAGCTGTTTTTT.

This clonotype showed up just a few times. This chain uses TRBV10-3 with TRBJ2-1; D not resolved. Trimming pared 4 bases from V and 4 bases from J, leaving 8 bases between. In germline, CDR1 is ENHRY, CDR2 SYGVKD. The CDR3 is 13 amino acids. The CDR3 bases are TGTGCCATCAGTGTGACATTATACAATGAGCAGTTCTTC. It yields the protein CAISVTLYNEQFF.

This clonotype was seen only a few times. This sequence joins TRBV7-2 and TRBJ2-7; D possibly corresponds to TRBD2 (5 bases). Germline V gene data show CDR1 as SGHTA and CDR2 as FQGNSA. This CDR3 spans 14 amino acids. Trimming removed 5 bases at V and 4 bases at J, with 15 bases between. CDR3 region: CASSPPPWRYEQYF. DNA of the CDR3: TGTGCCAGCAGCCCCCCTCCGTGGAGGTACGAGCAGTACTTC.

The V call is TRBV4-3, the J call TRBJ2-3, with TRBD2 matching over 10 bases. Germline V gives CDR1 LGHNA, CDR2 YSLEER. The length of the CDR3 is 17 residues. After removal of 1 base from V and 3 bases from J, the junction contained 7 bases not matched to a gene. The CDR3 is CASSQGSGGRSTDTQYF. Here the CDR3 DNA reads TGCGCCAGCAGCCAAGGTAGCGGGGGGAGGTCGACAGATACGCAGTATTTT.

V usage is TRBV7-2 and J usage is TRBJ1-2, with TRBD1 as a possible D gene (5 bases). This CDR3 is built from 16 residues. Trimming took 3 bases from V and 2 from J, leaving 16 bases between them. Per germline, CDR1 SGHTA and CDR2 FQGNSA. In DNA form, the CDR3 reads TGTGCCAGCAGCTTGTGGGGCACGGGAGCGAACTATGGCTACACCTTC. Amino acid sequence: CASSLWGTGANYGYTF. Full variable domain (outside the CDR3, taken from reference TRBV7-2 and TRBJ1-2): GAGVSQSPSNKVTEKGKDVELRCDPISGHTALYWYRQSLGQGLEFLIYFQGNSAPDKSGLPSDRFSAERTGGSVSTLTIQRTQQEDSAVYLCASSLWGTGANYGYTFGSGTRLTVV.

Only a few counts were recorded for this clonotype. The V and J genes are TRBV4-1 and TRBJ2-3, with D unresolved. Trimming cost V 4 bases and J 2 bases, with 7 bases left between them. This CDR3 has 13 residues. Germline CDR1 is MGHRA and CDR2 is YSYEKL. The DNA for the CDR3 is TGCGCCAGCAGCCCGGCCCTCACAGATACGCAGTATTTT. Its translation: CASSPALTDTQYF.

This clonotype was observed a handful of times. This rearrangement joins TRBV12-3 or TRBV12-4 to TRBJ1-1, with 7 nucleotides matching TRBD1. V lost 3 bases and J lost 4; bases outside the gene matches: 11. The CDR3 runs to 16 residues. The CDR3 loop reads CASSFPPSTGSTEAFF. The CDR3 DNA reads TGTGCCAGCAGTTTCCCCCCTTCGACAGGGAGCACTGAAGCTTTCTTT.

This clonotype was picked up a small number of times. V and J are TRBV29-1 and TRBJ2-5, with 7 bases lining up with TRBD2. Germline loops: CDR1 SQVTM, CDR2 ANQGSEA. The V and J ends lost 6 bases and 2 bases, in that order; junction bases with no gene match: 6. The CDR3 runs to 13 residues. The CDR3 nucleotides are TGCAGCGTCCAGGGTAGCGGGCAAGAGACCCAGTACTTC. Translation gives CSVQGSGQETQYF.

This clonotype has a handful of counts. The chain recombines TRBV15 with TRBJ1-5, with D unclear. V was cut by 0 bases and J by 7 bases, with 19 bases left in between. Germline-derived CDR1 and CDR2 are LNHNV and YYDKDF (reference sequence). This CDR3 spans 17 amino acids. This chain's CDR3 is CATSRDPHPEFTQPQHF. Here the CDR3 DNA reads TGTGCCACCAGCAGAGATCCCCACCCCGAATTTACACAGCCCCAGCATTTT.

This sequence joins TRBV3-1 and TRBJ2-5; D ambiguous. V lost 3 bases, J lost 5 bases, and 13 bases lay in between. Germline values: CDR1 LGHDT, CDR2 YNNKEL (reference sequence). The CDR3 runs to 14 residues. The CDR3 region is CASSHRGESETQYF. DNA for the CDR3: TGTGCCAGCAGCCACCGTGGAGAATCGGAGACCCAGTACTTC.

This clonotype appeared many times. The V and J genes are TRBV6-5 and TRBJ2-2; D not resolved. This CDR3 is 12 amino acids long. V was shortened by 6 bases and J by 1 base, with 3 bases between the two germline ends. Germline CDR1 MNHEY, CDR2 SVGAGI. This CDR3 reads CASSRNTGELFF. The CDR3 nucleotides read TGTGCCAGCAGCCGGAACACCGGGGAGCTGTTTTTT.

The chain recombines TRBV29-1 with TRBJ2-7; D is undetermined. CDR3 size: 11 residues. Germline V gene data show CDR1 as SQVTM and CDR2 as ANQGSEA. The V and J ends lost 1 base and 3 bases respectively, with 4 bases between them. This chain's CDR3 is CSVEGVYEQYF. The CDR3 DNA follows: TGCAGCGTTGAAGGCGTCTACGAGCAGTACTTC.

This clonotype was counted many times. This chain uses TRBV4-3 with TRBJ2-2, with unresolved D. V shed 0 bases and J shed 1 base, with 3 bases lying between them. This CDR3 has 14 amino acids. CDR1 LGHNA and CDR2 YSLEER come from the germline V gene. CDR3 in amino acids: CASSQDWNTGELFF. The CDR3 nucleotides read TGCGCCAGCAGCCAAGATTGGAACACCGGGGAGCTGTTTTTT.